The source of this T cell receptor beta chain is a study of sequential checkpoint blockade in melanoma. Study-wide background: Each arm's sequence ended with maintenance nivolumab.

Profiling relied on immunoSEQ multiplex PCR, and the TCRdb table lists in-frame clones only, not all of them. The data contain tens of thousands of clones, about 77% of them seen just once; the ten biggest clones take up approximately 23%. Indicated treatment: randomized to nivolumab then ipilimumab (arm A) or the reverse (arm B). DNA-damaging chemotherapy had not been given to any patient beforehand. From thawed PBMCs, live CD3+CD8+ cells negative for CD19 and CD56 were sorted. V shed 5 bases and J 14 bases; nucleotides not matched to a gene: 7. Per germline, CDR1 SEHNR and CDR2 FQNEAQ (reference sequence). This CDR3 is 12 amino acids long.

The sample consisted of CD8+ T cells sorted from blood (inferred from file names), taken from a patient given nivolumab and ipilimumab in sequence. This sequence was found in a human donor with melanoma. The V and J genes are TRBV7-9 and TRBJ2-1; 9 nucleotides line up with TRBD1. CDR3 sequence (DNA): TGTGCCAGCAGCCACGTCGACAGGGGGGAGTTCTTC. Translated, it gives CASSHVDRGEFF.